This entry is about one TCR beta chain. Its specificity is not known. This entry comes from a study of Ad26.COV2.S vaccination and SARS-CoV-2 variants. Whole-study context: Donor participated within the Ad26.COV2.S arm of the COV1001 trial. The study gave Ad26.COV2.S intramuscularly, once or twice 56 days apart.

The CDR3 runs to 14 residues. V gave up 1 base and J gave up 4 bases, with 11 bases separating them. In germline, CDR1 is SGHRS, CDR2 YFSETQ. Assay used: immunoSEQ multiplex PCR; TCRdb lists only in-frame clones, some missing. The table includes around 400,000 clones, approximately 90% detected once. Study-level findings and limits: Breadth, reportedly substantial, characterized the spike-specific CD8+ and CD4+ T cell responses after vaccination. Measures of TCR breadth and depth may have fallen short of total T cell responses.

Treatment described: about 20 received Ad26.COV2.S at low or high dose, single or two shots; about 5 received placebo; per-sample allocation not given. Collection of the samples took place on day 63 after the first injection of vaccine or placebo. This receptor was obtained from a person between 18 and 60 years old who received the Ad26.COV2.S COVID-19 vaccine or a placebo. The sequences come from peripheral blood, collected in a trial of Ad26.COV2.S vaccine versus placebo. The chain carries TRBV5-1 and TRBJ1-2; the D gene is possibly TRBD1 (5 bases). CDR3 amino acids: CASSLSRGLYGYTF. The DNA of the CDR3 is TGCGCCAGCAGCTTGAGTAGGGGACTCTATGGCTACACCTTC.